The sequence of this T cell receptor beta chain was determined in a study of shared clonotypes between healthy human individuals. Whole-study results and caveats: Sampling involved blood alone; tissue repertoires likely differ. Donors were few, which limited the genetic and exposure-history diversity represented.

Germline V CDR1 and CDR2: SGHNT, YYREEE (reference sequence). CDR3 size: 12 residues. Of note for this clone: Its antigen is still unknown.

Using immunoSEQ multiplex PCR, the repertoire was profiled, and TCRdb retains in-frame clones only, with some absent. Of hundreds of thousands of clones in the sample, about 95% were seen once. CD45RO-negative, CCR7-selected cells formed the naive CD8 fraction, which excluded terminally differentiated effector memory CD45RA+ cells. The study drew all its donors from Caucasian adults living in Nashville, Tennessee. The clonotype comes from a woman in her 30s in good health. The sample taken for sequencing was naive CD8+ T cells sorted from blood. The chain combines TRBV5-4 with TRBJ1-1; 7 nucleotides agree with TRBD1. The CDR3 nucleotides are TGTGCAGCCACAGGGGATGACACTGAAGCTTTCTTT. The encoded protein is CAATGDDTEAFF.